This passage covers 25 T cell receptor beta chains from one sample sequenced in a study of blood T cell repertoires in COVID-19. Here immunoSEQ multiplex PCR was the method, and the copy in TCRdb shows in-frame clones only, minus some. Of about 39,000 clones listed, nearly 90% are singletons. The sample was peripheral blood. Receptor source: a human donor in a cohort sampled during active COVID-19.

The CDR3 spells CASSQVALEQYF. Here the CDR3 DNA reads TGTGCCAGCAGCCAAGTGGCCCTCGAGCAGTACTTC. The V gene is TRBV3-1 (or the pseudogene TRBV3-2), the J gene TRBJ2-7; D unresolved. V lost 1 base and J 6 bases, leaving 7 bases between the germline ends. This CDR3 comprises 12 residues. Germline CDR1 is LGHDT and CDR2 is YNNKEL (reference sequence).

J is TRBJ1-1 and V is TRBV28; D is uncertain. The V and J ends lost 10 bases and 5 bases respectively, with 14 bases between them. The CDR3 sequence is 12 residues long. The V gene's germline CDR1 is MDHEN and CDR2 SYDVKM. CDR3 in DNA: TGTGCCACACGATCGAGTTTGACTGAAGCTTTCTTT. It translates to CATRSSLTEAFF.

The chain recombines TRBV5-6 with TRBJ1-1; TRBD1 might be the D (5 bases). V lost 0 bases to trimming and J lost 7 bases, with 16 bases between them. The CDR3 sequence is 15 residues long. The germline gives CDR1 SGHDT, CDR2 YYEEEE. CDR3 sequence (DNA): TGTGCCAGCAGCTTGGCGGAGACATCCGGGGGTGAAGCTTTCTTT. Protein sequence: CASSLAETSGGEAFF.

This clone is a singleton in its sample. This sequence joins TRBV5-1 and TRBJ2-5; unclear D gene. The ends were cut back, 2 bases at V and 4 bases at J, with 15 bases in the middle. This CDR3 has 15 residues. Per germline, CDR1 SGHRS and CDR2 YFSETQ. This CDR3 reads CASSFTPAPGETQYF. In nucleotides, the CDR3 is TGCGCCAGCAGCTTTACACCAGCACCGGGAGAGACCCAGTACTTC. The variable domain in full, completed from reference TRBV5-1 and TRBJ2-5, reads KAGVTQTPRYLIKTRGQQVTLSCSPISGHRSVSWYQQTPGQGLQFLFEYFSETQRNKGNFPGRFSGRQFSNSRSEMNVSTLELGDSALYLCASSFTPAPGETQYFGPGTRLLVL.

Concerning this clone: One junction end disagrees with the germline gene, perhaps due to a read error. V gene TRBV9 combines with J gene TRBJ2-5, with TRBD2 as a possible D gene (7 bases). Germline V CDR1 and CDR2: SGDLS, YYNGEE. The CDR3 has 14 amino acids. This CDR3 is CASSLGGLQETRYF. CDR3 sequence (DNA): TGTGCCAGCAGCCTGGGGGGGCTGCAGGAGACCCGGTACTTC.

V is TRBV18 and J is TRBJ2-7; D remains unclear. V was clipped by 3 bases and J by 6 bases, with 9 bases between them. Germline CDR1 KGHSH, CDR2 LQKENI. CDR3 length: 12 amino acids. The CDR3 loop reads CASSPSRGEQYF. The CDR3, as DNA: TGTGCCAGCTCACCCTCGAGAGGCGAGCAGTACTTC.

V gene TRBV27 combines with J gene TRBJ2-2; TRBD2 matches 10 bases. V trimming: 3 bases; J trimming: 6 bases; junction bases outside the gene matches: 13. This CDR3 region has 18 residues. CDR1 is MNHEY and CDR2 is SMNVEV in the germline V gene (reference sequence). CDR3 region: CASSFMGIVAGGAGELFF. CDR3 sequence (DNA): TGTGCCAGCAGTTTTATGGGGATAGTAGCGGGGGGTGCCGGGGAGCTGTTTTTT.

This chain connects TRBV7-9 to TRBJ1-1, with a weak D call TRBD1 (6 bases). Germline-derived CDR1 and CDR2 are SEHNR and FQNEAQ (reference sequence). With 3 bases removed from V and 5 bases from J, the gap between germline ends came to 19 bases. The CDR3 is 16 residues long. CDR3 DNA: TGTGCCAGCAGCTTGGGGGCTGCGATCCGGGGAACTGAAGCTTTCTTT. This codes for CASSLGAAIRGTEAFF. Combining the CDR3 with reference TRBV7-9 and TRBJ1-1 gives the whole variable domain DTGVSQNPRHKITKRGQNVTFRCDPISEHNRLYWYRQTLGQGPEFLTYFQNEAQLEKSRLLSDRFSAERPKGSFSTLEIQRTEQGDSAMYLCASSLGAAIRGTEAFFGQGTRLTVV.

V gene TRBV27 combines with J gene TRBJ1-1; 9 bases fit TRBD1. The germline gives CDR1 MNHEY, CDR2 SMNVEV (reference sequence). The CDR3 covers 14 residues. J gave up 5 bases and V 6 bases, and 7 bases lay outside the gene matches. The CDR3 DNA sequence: TGTGCCAGCAGCGTAAACAGGGGGCTGACTGAAGCTTTCTTT. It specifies CASSVNRGLTEAFF.

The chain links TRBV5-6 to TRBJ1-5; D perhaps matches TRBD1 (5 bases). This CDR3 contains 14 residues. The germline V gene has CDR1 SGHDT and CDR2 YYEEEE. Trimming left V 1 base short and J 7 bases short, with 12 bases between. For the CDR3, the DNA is TGTGCCAGCAGCTTGTTGGCCTCAGGGCAGCCCCAGCATTTT. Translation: CASSLLASGQPQHF.

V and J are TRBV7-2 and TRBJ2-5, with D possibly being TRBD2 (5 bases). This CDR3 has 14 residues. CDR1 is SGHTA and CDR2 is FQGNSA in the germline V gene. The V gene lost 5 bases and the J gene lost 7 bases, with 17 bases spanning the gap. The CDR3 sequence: CASSIEGPAPTQYF. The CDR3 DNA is TGTGCCAGCAGCATCGAGGGCCCCGCTCCGACCCAGTACTTC.

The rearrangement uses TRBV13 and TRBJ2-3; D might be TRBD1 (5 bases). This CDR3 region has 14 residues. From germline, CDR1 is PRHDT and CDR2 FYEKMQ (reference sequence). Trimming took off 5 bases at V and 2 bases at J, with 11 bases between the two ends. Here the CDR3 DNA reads TGTGCCAGCAGCCTCGGACAAGCCACAGATACGCAGTATTTT. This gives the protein CASSLGQATDTQYF. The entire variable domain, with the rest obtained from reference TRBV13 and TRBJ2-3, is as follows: AAGVIQSPRHLIKEKRETATLKCYPIPRHDTVYWYQQGPGQDPQFLISFYEKMQSDKGSIPDRFSAQQFSDYHSELNMSSLELGDSALYFCASSLGQATDTQYFGPGTRLTVL.

This chain's CDR3 is CASSLKGVASYGYTF. Written as DNA, the CDR3 is TGCGCCAGCAGCCTGAAAGGGGTGGCAAGCTATGGCTACACCTTC. V gene TRBV5-1 combines with J gene TRBJ1-2, with D perhaps TRBD1 (5 bases). The CDR3 totals 15 residues. Germline lookup yields CDR1 SGHRS and CDR2 YFSETQ. The V end was cut by 4 bases, the J end by 4 bases, with 17 bases between.

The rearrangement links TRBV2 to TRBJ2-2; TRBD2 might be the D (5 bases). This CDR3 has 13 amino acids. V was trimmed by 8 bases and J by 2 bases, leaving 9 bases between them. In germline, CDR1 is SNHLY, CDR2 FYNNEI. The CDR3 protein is CASYEGNTGELFF. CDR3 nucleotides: TGTGCCAGCTACGAGGGTAACACCGGGGAGCTGTTTTTT.

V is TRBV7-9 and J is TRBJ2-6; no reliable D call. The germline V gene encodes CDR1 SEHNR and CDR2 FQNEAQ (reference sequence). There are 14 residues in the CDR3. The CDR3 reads CVARLTSGANVLTF. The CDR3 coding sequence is TGTGTGGCGAGACTGACCTCTGGGGCCAACGTCCTGACTTTC.

CDR3 bases: TGTGCCAGCAGCCGATACTCCGGGACAGGGGTTTTCGATGAGCAGTTCTTC. Encoded protein: CASSRYSGTGVFDEQFF. The genes are TRBV7-9 and TRBJ2-1; 10 nucleotides agree with TRBD1. The germline V gene encodes CDR1 SEHNR and CDR2 FQNEAQ (reference sequence). Germline trimming cut 5 bases from V and 8 bases from J; bases unmatched to any gene: 15. CDR3 size: 17 residues. The whole variable domain, filled in from reference TRBV7-9 and TRBJ2-1, reads DTGVSQNPRHKITKRGQNVTFRCDPISEHNRLYWYRQTLGQGPEFLTYFQNEAQLEKSRLLSDRFSAERPKGSFSTLEIQRTEQGDSAMYLCASSRYSGTGVFDEQFFGPGTRLTVL.

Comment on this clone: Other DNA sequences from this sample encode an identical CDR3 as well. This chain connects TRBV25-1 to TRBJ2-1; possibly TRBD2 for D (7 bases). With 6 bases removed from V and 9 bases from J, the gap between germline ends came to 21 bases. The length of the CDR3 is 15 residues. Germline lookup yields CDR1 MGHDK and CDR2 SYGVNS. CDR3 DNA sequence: TGTGCCAGCAGCCCCTATGGGGGGGCGGGTGGTGAGCAGTTCTTC. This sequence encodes CASSPYGGAGGEQFF.

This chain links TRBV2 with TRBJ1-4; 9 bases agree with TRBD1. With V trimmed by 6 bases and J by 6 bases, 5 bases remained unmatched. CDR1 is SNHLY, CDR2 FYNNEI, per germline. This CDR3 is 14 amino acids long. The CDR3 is CASRRGQGHEKLFF. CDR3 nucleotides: TGTGCCAGCAGGAGGGGACAGGGCCATGAAAAACTGTTTTTT.

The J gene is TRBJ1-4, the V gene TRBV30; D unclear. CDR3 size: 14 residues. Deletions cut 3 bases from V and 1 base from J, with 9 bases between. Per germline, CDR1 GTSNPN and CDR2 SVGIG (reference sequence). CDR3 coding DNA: TGTGCCTGGAGCTATACGATAACTAATGAAAAACTGTTTTTT. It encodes CAWSYTITNEKLFF. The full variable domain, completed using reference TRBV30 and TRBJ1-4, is SQTIHQWPATLVQPVGSPLSLECTVEGTSNPNLYWYRQAAGRGLQLLFYSVGIGQISSEVPQNLSASRPQDRQFILSSKKLLLSDSGFYLCAWSYTITNEKLFFGSGTQLSVL.

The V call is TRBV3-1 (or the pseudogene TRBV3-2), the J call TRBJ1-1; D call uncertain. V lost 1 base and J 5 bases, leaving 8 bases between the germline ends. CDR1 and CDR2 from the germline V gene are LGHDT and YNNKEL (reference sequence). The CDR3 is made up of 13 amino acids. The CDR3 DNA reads TGTGCCAGCAGCCAAGCCGGAGGGACTGAAGCTTTCTTT. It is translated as CASSQAGGTEAFF.

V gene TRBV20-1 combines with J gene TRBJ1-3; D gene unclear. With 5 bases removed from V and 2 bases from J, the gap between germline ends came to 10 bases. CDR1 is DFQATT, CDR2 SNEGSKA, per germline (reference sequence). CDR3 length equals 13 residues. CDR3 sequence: CSAGAGTGNTIYF. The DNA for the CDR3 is TGCAGTGCTGGTGCGGGGACTGGAAACACCATATATTTT.

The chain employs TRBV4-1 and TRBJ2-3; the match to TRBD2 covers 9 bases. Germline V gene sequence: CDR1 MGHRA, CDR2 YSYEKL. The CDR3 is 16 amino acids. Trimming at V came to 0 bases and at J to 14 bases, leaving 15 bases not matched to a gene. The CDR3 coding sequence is TGCGCCAGCAGCCAAGAAGGCATTAGCGGGGGCCGGTGGGTGTATTTT. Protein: CASSQEGISGGRWVYF.

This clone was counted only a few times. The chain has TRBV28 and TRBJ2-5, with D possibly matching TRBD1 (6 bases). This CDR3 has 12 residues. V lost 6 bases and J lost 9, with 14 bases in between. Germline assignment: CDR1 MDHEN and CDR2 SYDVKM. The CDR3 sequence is CASSEQGLAQYF. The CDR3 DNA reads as TGTGCCAGCAGCGAACAGGGATTGGCCCAGTACTTC.

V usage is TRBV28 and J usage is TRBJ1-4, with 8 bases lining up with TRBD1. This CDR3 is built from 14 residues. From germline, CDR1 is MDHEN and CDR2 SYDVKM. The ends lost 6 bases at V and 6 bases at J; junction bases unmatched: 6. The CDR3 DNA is TGTGCCAGCAGGGAGGGACAGGCGTATGAAAAACTGTTTTTT. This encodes CASREGQAYEKLFF.

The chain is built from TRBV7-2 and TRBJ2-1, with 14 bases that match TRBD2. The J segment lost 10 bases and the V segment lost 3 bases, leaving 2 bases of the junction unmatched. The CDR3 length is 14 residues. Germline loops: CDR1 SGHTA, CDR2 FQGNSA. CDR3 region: CASSLGLAGVEQFF. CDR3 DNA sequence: TGTGCCAGCAGCTTGGGACTAGCGGGGGTAGAGCAGTTCTTC.